This TCR beta chain was found in a study of shared clonotypes between healthy human individuals. Only in-frame clones appear in the TCRdb table, and some are missing; sequencing was by immunoSEQ multiplex PCR. The table includes 760,000 or so clones, 96% detected once. Terminally differentiated effector memory CD45RA+ cells were excluded from the naive CD8 cells, which were CD45RO-negative and positively selected for CCR7. Caucasian adults living in Nashville, Tennessee, provided all samples. In regard to this clone: The antigen is undetermined.

Broader study findings: Generally, estimated richness proved larger in naive subsets than it did in memory subsets. Sharing across a handful of donors was seen in 4% to 5% of naive CD4 clonotypes.

This CDR3 is 14 amino acids long. The V gene lost 7 bases and the J gene lost 1 base, with 15 bases spanning the gap. Germline loops: CDR1 SGDLS, CDR2 YYNGEE. The receptor comes from a man aged 25-40 years in good health. The sequenced sample was naive CD8+ T cells sorted from blood. V gene TRBV9 combines with J gene TRBJ2-7; TRBD2 is a possible D gene (6 bases). The CDR3 nucleotides are TGTGCCAGCTCTGAGGGGCGGGGTTCCTACGAGCAGTACTTC. It specifies CASSEGRGSYEQYF.